One sample yielded the 29 T cell receptor beta chains listed below, sequenced in a study of control samples from healthy donors and cancer patients. Some clones are missing from TCRdb's copy, which holds only in-frame ones; the method was immunoSEQ multiplex PCR. The sample includes 400,000 to 450,000 clones, about 93% of them seen just once. The source material was PBMCs. The receptor set was obtained from a man aged 40-50 years with head and neck cancer.

In its sample, this clone was seen once. This chain links TRBV2 with TRBJ2-3; no clear D gene. This CDR3 comprises 14 residues. Per the germline V gene, CDR1 is SNHLY and CDR2 is FYNNEI. Trimming pared 3 bases from V and 4 bases from J, leaving 11 bases between. The chain's CDR3 is CASSDTTIPDTQYF. The CDR3 region has the DNA TGTGCCAGCAGTGACACCACCATCCCAGATACGCAGTATTTT.

The V and J genes are TRBV11-3 and TRBJ2-1; D might be TRBD1 (6 bases). Germline V gene data show CDR1 as SGHNT and CDR2 as YENEEA. The CDR3 length is 16 residues. With 0 bases removed from V and 7 bases from J, the gap between germline ends came to 16 bases. The CDR3 nucleotides read TGTGCCAGCAGCTTAGAATCCACAGGGCAAGGAAATGAGCAGTTCTTC. Its protein product is CASSLESTGQGNEQFF.

This clone is a singleton in its sample. The genes are TRBV5-8 and TRBJ2-5, with 8 bases matching TRBD2. There are 18 residues in the CDR3. Trimming removed 6 bases from V and 5 bases from J; junction bases left unmatched: 21. Germline V gene sequence: CDR1 SGHTS, CDR2 YDEGEE. In DNA, the CDR3 is TGTGCCAGCATCCTCAAACGGCTAGCGGGCCGATTCCCTGAGACCCAGTACTTC. This encodes CASILKRLAGRFPETQYF.

This chain connects TRBV12-3 or TRBV12-4 to TRBJ1-1; D ambiguous. The CDR3 consists of 12 residues. V lost 5 bases, J lost 2 bases, and 6 bases lay in between. The CDR3 loop reads CASSPHNTEAFF. DNA of the CDR3: TGTGCCAGCAGTCCACATAACACTGAAGCTTTCTTT.

This clone occurred once. This chain connects TRBV5-1 to TRBJ1-2; D gene uncertain. CDR1 is SGHRS, CDR2 YFSETQ, per germline. V shed 0 bases and J shed 0 bases, with 6 bases lying between them. The CDR3 runs to 14 residues. The chain's CDR3 is CASSLVDANYGYTF. CDR3 nucleotide sequence: TGCGCCAGCAGCTTGGTAGACGCTAACTATGGCTACACCTTC.

The V and J genes are TRBV7-2 and TRBJ2-7; TRBD1 matches at 9 bases. The length of the CDR3 is 14 residues. V shed 3 bases and J 2 bases; nucleotides not matched to a gene: 2. Germline CDR1 SGHTA, CDR2 FQGNSA. The CDR3, as DNA: TGTGCCAGCAGCTTCGGGACAGGGACCTACGAGCAGTACTTC. Translated: CASSFGTGTYEQYF.

The chain carries TRBV5-8 and TRBJ1-2; no reliable D call. Germline V CDR1 and CDR2: SGHTS, YDEGEE. The CDR3 spans 14 residues. Trimming took off 6 bases at V and 7 bases at J, with 19 bases between the two ends. DNA for the CDR3: TGTGCCAGCACTCCCTCGCCGATTCGGTTTGGCTACACCTTC. The encoded protein is CASTPSPIRFGYTF.

The chain has TRBV9 and TRBJ1-1; 12 nucleotides align to TRBD1. V lost 0 bases, J lost 8 bases, and 14 bases stayed unmatched. This CDR3 is 18 amino acids long. CDR1 is SGDLS, CDR2 YYNGEE, per germline. The CDR3 nucleotides are TGTGCCAGCAGCGTAGCGTGGGGACAGGGGGCAGGGGCAAGCGAAGCTTTCTTT. This encodes CASSVAWGQGAGASEAFF.

This clone was counted between two and nine times. The chain links TRBV14 to TRBJ2-4, with no clear D. V lost 0 bases and J lost 10, with 10 bases in between. Germline values: CDR1 SGHDN, CDR2 FVKESK. This CDR3 region has 13 residues. The CDR3 region is CASSQDLTTIQYF. The CDR3 nucleotides are TGTGCCAGCAGCCAAGATTTAACAACTATTCAGTACTTC.

V gene TRBV7-2 combines with J gene TRBJ2-3, with D unclear. Looked up from germline, CDR1 is SGHTA and CDR2 is FQGNSA. V dropped 5 bases and J dropped 3 bases, with 12 bases sitting between them. This CDR3 comprises 14 residues. Here the CDR3 reads CASSVGPGTDTQYF. The CDR3 DNA follows: TGTGCCAGCAGCGTAGGGCCTGGGACAGATACGCAGTATTTT.

This clone has a handful of counts. The genes are TRBV7-9 and TRBJ1-1; D not resolved. The germline V gene has CDR1 SEHNR and CDR2 FQNEAQ (reference sequence). CDR3 size: 14 residues. With 1 base removed from V and 1 base from J, the gap between germline ends came to 7 bases. As DNA, the CDR3 is TGTGCCAGCAGCTTAGAGTCAGGGAACACTGAAGCTTTCTTT. This gives the protein CASSLESGNTEAFF.

The chain uses TRBV14 and TRBJ2-3; possible D gene TRBD2, 5 bases. The germline gives CDR1 SGHDN, CDR2 FVKESK. The CDR3 runs 16 residues. V lost 2 bases and J 0 bases, leaving 12 bases between the germline ends. The CDR3 protein is CASSQSITRSTDTQYF. The CDR3 DNA sequence: TGTGCCAGCAGCCAATCGATTACTAGGAGCACAGATACGCAGTATTTT.

The chain employs TRBV5-8 and TRBJ2-1; D gene uncertain. CDR3 length equals 15 residues. CDR1 and CDR2 (germline): SGHTS, YDEGEE. V was shortened by 3 bases and J by 3 bases, with 13 bases between the two germline ends. The CDR3 sequence: CASSSGRNYYNEQFF. CDR3 nucleotide sequence: TGTGCCAGCAGCTCCGGACGGAATTACTACAATGAGCAGTTCTTC. The variable domain in full, completed from reference TRBV5-8 and TRBJ2-1, reads EAGVTQSPTHLIKTRGQQATLRCSPISGHTSVYWYQQALGLGLQFLLWYDEGEERNRGNFPPRFSGRQFPNYSSELNVNALELEDSALYLCASSSGRNYYNEQFFGPGTRLTVL.

The V and J genes are TRBV9 and TRBJ2-7, with D possibly called TRBD1 or TRBD2 (5 bases each). Between the trimmed V and J ends, which lost 4 bases and 4 bases, there was a span of 18 bases. The length of the CDR3 is 15 residues. CDR1 SGDLS and CDR2 YYNGEE come from the germline V gene. CDR3 DNA: TGTGCCAGCAGCCAGAGGGGCGTCTCGACTTACGAGCAGTACTTC. Its translation: CASSQRGVSTYEQYF.

The chain employs TRBV25-1 and TRBJ1-2; D is ambiguous. Looked up from germline, CDR1 is MGHDK and CDR2 is SYGVNS. The CDR3 is 14 residues long. Between the trimmed V and J ends, which lost 3 bases and 8 bases, there was a span of 16 bases. This chain's CDR3 is CASSEPNSRGGYTF. The CDR3 nucleotides read TGTGCCAGCAGTGAGCCAAACAGCCGTGGAGGCTACACCTTC.

This clone was seen ten or more times. V gene TRBV7-9 combines with J gene TRBJ2-2; TRBD1 matches 10 bases. Trimming at V came to 5 bases and at J to 3 bases, leaving 3 bases not matched to a gene. This CDR3 comprises 15 residues. In germline, CDR1 is SEHNR, CDR2 FQNEAQ (reference sequence). CDR3 nucleotide sequence: TGTGCCAGCAGCCCCGGGACAGGGGACACCGGGGAGCTGTTTTTT. This codes for CASSPGTGDTGELFF.

V is TRBV6-5 and J is TRBJ2-7; unclear D gene. The germline CDR1 and CDR2 sequences are MNHEY and SVGAGI. The V gene lost 6 bases and the J gene lost 3 bases, with 9 bases spanning the gap. The CDR3 loop spans 12 amino acids. CDR3 nucleotide sequence: TGTGCCAGCAGCTCCCTCCTCTACGAGCAGTACTTC. This codes for CASSSLLYEQYF.

This clone was counted a single time. The chain joins TRBV7-9 to TRBJ1-4, with 7 bases aligning to TRBD1. CDR1 is SEHNR, CDR2 FQNEAQ, per germline (reference sequence). The CDR3 sequence is 15 residues long. With V trimmed by 4 bases and J by 13 bases, 15 bases remained unmatched. The chain's CDR3 is CASSSGDRAIWALFF. Here the CDR3 DNA reads TGTGCCAGCAGCTCCGGAGACAGGGCGATATGGGCACTGTTTTTT.

This clone was counted only a few times. CDR3 coding DNA: TGTGCCAGCAGCCTAGCCGGGACGCTTGTCTACAATGAGCAGTTCTTC. This translates into CASSLAGTLVYNEQFF. This chain links TRBV11-3 with TRBJ2-1; D is perhaps TRBD1 or TRBD2 (5 bases each). Germline V CDR1 and CDR2: SGHNT, YENEEA. With 5 bases removed from V and 3 bases from J, the gap between germline ends came to 17 bases. This CDR3 comprises 16 residues.

This chain links TRBV10-3 with TRBJ2-6, with unresolved D. The CDR3 is made up of 19 amino acids. V dropped 5 bases and J dropped 1 base, with 21 bases sitting between them. Germline-derived CDR1 and CDR2 are ENHRY and SYGVKD. CDR3 coding DNA: TGTGCCATCAGTACTCGAGATCGGAGACCTAATTCTGGGGCCAACGTCCTGACTTTC. It encodes CAISTRDRRPNSGANVLTF.

The gene calls are TRBV28 and TRBJ1-5; TRBD1 is a possible D gene (6 bases). This CDR3 contains 15 residues. Germline assignment: CDR1 MDHEN and CDR2 SYDVKM. V was pared by 7 bases and J by 5 bases, with 18 bases between. This CDR3 is CASTPGAQGDQPQHF. CDR3 sequence (DNA): TGTGCCAGCACCCCGGGGGCCCAGGGAGATCAGCCCCAGCATTTT. Filled out from reference TRBV28 and TRBJ1-5, the complete variable domain reads DVKVTQSSRYLVKRTGEKVFLECVQDMDHENMFWYRQDPGLGLRLIYFSYDVKMKEKGDIPEGYSVSREKKERFSLILESASTNQTSMYLCASTPGAQGDQPQHFGDGTRLSIL.

This chain links TRBV27 with TRBJ2-1, with 11 bases matching TRBD2. V trimming: 3 bases; J trimming: 7 bases; junction bases outside the gene matches: 2. CDR3 length: 14 residues. Germline CDR1 is MNHEY and CDR2 is SMNVEV (reference sequence). The CDR3 DNA reads TGTGCCAGCAGTTTTGGACTAGCGGGTAATGAGCAGTTCTTC. This sequence encodes CASSFGLAGNEQFF.

The genes are TRBV27 and TRBJ1-5; 7 nucleotides match TRBD1. Germline trimming cut 4 bases from V and 3 bases from J; bases unmatched to any gene: 6. Per germline, CDR1 MNHEY and CDR2 SMNVEV (reference sequence). This CDR3 has 15 residues. CDR3 nucleotide sequence: TGTGCCAGCAGTTATACAGGGGCCCTCAATCAGCCCCAGCATTTT. Amino acids: CASSYTGALNQPQHF.

This clone was seen just once. V gene TRBV29-1 combines with J gene TRBJ1-2; D ambiguous. This CDR3 contains 11 residues. The germline gives CDR1 SQVTM, CDR2 ANQGSEA. Trimming removed 4 bases from V and 3 bases from J, with 6 bases in between. CDR3 DNA sequence: TGCAGCGTTGCCGAACACTATGGCTACACCTTC. Its translation: CSVAEHYGYTF.

This chain links TRBV7-3 with TRBJ2-5, with 9 positions matching TRBD2. Per germline, CDR1 SGHTA and CDR2 FQGTGA. V gave up 8 bases and J gave up 3 bases; unmatched junction bases: 10. This CDR3 comprises 15 residues. Here the CDR3 DNA reads TGTGCCAGCGCGTGGGGCGGGAGGGCCGAAGAGACCCAGTACTTC. Amino acids: CASAWGGRAEETQYF.

This clone has just a few counts. The chain employs TRBV7-8 and TRBJ1-1; D remains ambiguous. The length of the CDR3 is 10 residues. Germline loops: CDR1 SGHVS, CDR2 FQNEAQ. CDR3: CAPRVTEAFF. In DNA, the CDR3 is TGTGCGCCCCGAGTCACTGAAGCTTTCTTT.

The chain couples TRBV27 to TRBJ1-2; maybe TRBD1 (6 bases). The V end lost 3 bases, the J end lost 7 bases, and 12 bases lay between the germline ends. Germline CDR1 MNHEY, CDR2 SMNVEV (reference sequence). This CDR3 region has 13 residues. The DNA for the CDR3 is TGTGCCAGCAGTTTCCAGGGGTGGGGTGGCTACACCTTC. This gives the protein CASSFQGWGGYTF.

This chain connects TRBV4-1 to TRBJ1-3; D call uncertain. This CDR3 spans 17 amino acids. Trimming took off 0 bases at V and 0 bases at J, with 12 bases between the two ends. Germline V gives CDR1 MGHRA, CDR2 YSYEKL. The CDR3 spells CASSQDPRGDSGNTIYF. The CDR3 DNA reads as TGCGCCAGCAGCCAAGATCCTCGTGGAGACTCTGGAAACACCATATATTTT.

This chain joins TRBV14 and TRBJ2-7; 7 nucleotides line up with TRBD1. Looked up from germline, CDR1 is SGHDN and CDR2 is FVKESK. This CDR3 region has 15 residues. Trimming took 3 bases from V and 0 from J; bases not matched to a gene: 5. The CDR3 DNA follows: TGTGCCAGCAGCCAGGGACAGAAAAGCTCCTACGAGCAGTACTTC. It translates to CASSQGQKSSYEQYF. The full variable domain, rest sourced from reference TRBV14 and TRBJ2-7, is EAGVTQFPSHSVIEKGQTVTLRCDPISGHDNLYWYRRVMGKEIKFLLHFVKESKQDESGMPNNRFLAERTGGTYSTLKVQPAELEDSGVYFCASSQGQKSSYEQYFGPGTRLTVT.